This T cell receptor beta chain stems from a study of OX40 agonist ivuxolimab in advanced cancers. Study findings and constraints: Some nonresponders additionally presented with little normalized T-cell clonal expansion. CD8+ T cells averaged more expanded clones than CD4+.

Here immunoSEQ multiplex PCR was the method, and the copy in TCRdb shows in-frame clones only, minus some. This table holds more than 50,000 clones, roughly 84% found once. This clone was detected once. Antigen unknown. The specimen was CD4+ or CD8+ T cells sorted from blood, collected in a trial of the OX40 agonist ivuxolimab. The clonotype comes from an adult with an advanced solid tumor such as melanoma, head and neck, liver or kidney cancer.

The CDR3 DNA reads as TGTGCCAGCAGTGTGTTTGATTTCGTGGGGCAAGAGACCCAGTACTTC. Its protein is CASSVFDFVGQETQYF. The chain combines TRBV28 with TRBJ2-5; no reliable D call. There are 16 residues in the CDR3. V gave up 5 bases and J gave up 2 bases, with 18 bases separating them. Germline V gene sequence: CDR1 MDHEN, CDR2 SYDVKM.